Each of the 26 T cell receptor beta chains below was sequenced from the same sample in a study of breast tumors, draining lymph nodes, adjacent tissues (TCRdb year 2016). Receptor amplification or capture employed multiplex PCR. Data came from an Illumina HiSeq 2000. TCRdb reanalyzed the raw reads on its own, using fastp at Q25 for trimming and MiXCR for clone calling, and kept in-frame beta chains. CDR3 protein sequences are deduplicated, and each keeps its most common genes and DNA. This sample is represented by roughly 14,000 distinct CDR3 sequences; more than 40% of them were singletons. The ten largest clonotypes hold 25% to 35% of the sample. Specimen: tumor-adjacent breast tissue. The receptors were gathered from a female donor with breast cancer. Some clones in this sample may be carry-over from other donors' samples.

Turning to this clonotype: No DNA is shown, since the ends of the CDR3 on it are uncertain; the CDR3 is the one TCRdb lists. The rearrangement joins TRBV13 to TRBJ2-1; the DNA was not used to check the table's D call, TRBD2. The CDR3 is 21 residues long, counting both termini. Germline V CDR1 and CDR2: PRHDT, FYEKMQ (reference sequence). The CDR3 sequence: CDSSFYICSAMWTSGRNEQFF.

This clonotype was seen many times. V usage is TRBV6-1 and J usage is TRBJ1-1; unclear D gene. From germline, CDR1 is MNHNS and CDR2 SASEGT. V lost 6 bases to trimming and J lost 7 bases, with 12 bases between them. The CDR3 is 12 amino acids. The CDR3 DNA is TGTGCCAGCAGAAGACACGACCTTGAAGCTTTCTTT. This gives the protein CASRRHDLEAFF.

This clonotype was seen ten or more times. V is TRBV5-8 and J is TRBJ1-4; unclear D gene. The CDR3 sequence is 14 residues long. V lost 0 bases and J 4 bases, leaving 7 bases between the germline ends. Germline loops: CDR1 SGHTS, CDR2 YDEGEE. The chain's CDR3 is CASSLEPSNEKLFF. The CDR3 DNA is TGTGCCAGCAGCTTGGAGCCGAGTAATGAAAAACTGTTTTTT.

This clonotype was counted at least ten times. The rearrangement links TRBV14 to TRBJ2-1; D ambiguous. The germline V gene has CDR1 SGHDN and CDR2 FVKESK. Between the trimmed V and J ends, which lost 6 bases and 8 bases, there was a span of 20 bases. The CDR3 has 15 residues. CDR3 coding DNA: TGTGCCAGCAGTCCCAACCTAATCCTTAACGATGAGCAGTTCTTC. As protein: CASSPNLILNDEQFF.

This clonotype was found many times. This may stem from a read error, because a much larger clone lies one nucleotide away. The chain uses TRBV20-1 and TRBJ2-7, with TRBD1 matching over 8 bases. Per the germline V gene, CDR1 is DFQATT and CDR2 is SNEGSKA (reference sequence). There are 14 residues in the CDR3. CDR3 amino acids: CSAPRTGNSSEQYF. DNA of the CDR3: TGCAGTGCTCCCCGGACAGGGAACTCCTCCGAGCAGTACTTC.

The CDR3 nucleotides read TGTGCCAGCAGCTTAGTTCCGGGTGAACTTGATTCTGGAAACACCATATATTTT. Translation: CASSLVPGELDSGNTIYF. J is TRBJ1-3 and V is TRBV7-8; D not certain. This CDR3 comprises 18 residues. V lost 1 base and J lost 1, with 17 bases in between. The germline V gene encodes CDR1 SGHVS and CDR2 FQNEAQ.

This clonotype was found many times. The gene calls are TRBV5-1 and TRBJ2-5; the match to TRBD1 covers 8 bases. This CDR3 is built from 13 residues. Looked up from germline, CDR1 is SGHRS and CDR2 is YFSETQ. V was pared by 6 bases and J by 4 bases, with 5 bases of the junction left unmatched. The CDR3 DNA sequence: TGCGCCAGCAACCCAGGGGGCGGAGAGACCCAGTACTTC. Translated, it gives CASNPGGGETQYF.

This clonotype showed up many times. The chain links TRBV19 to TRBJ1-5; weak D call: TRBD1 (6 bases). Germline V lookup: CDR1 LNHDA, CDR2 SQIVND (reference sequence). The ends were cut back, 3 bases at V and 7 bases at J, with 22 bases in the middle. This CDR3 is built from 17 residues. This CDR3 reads CASSIWGSGGQGQPQHF. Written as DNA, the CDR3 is TGTGCCAGTAGTATTTGGGGTTCCGGGGGTCAGGGGCAGCCCCAGCATTTT.

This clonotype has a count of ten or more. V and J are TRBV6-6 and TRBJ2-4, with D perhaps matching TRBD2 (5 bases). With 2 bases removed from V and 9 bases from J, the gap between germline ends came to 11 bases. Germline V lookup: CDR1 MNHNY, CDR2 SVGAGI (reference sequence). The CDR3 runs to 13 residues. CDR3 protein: CASSYDGVGIQYF. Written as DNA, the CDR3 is TGTGCCAGCAGTTACGACGGGGTAGGCATTCAGTACTTC.

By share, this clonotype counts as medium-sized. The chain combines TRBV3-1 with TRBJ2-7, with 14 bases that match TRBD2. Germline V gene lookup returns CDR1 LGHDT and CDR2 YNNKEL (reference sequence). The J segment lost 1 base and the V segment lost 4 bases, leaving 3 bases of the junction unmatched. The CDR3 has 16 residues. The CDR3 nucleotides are TGTGCCAGCAGCCTGGGGACTAGCGGGAGTTCCTACGAGCAGTACTTC. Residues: CASSLGTSGSSYEQYF.

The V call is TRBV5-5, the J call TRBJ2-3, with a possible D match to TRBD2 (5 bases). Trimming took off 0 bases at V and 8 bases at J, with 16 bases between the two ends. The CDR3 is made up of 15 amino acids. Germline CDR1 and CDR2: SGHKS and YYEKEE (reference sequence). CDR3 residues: CASSLGQVSGGTQYF. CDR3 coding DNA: TGTGCCAGCAGCTTGGGGCAGGTTTCAGGAGGTACGCAGTATTTT.

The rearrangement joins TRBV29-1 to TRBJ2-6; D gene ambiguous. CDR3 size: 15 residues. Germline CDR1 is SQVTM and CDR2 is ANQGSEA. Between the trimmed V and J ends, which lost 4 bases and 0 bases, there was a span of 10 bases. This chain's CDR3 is CSVVMGYSGANVLTF. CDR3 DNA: TGCAGCGTTGTAATGGGGTACTCTGGGGCCAACGTCCTGACTTTC.

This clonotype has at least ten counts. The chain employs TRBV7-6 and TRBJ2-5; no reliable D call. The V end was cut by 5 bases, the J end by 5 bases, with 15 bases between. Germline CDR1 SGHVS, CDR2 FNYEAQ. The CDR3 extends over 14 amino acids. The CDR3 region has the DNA TGTGCCAGCAGCCCCGGGCCTAGGGTGGAGACCCAGTACTTC. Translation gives CASSPGPRVETQYF.

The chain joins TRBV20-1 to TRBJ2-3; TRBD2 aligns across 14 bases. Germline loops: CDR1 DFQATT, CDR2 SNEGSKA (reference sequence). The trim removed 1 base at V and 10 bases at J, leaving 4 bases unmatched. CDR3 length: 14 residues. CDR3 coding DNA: TGCAGTGCTAGAGGGACTAGCGGGAGGTTTTCGCAGTATTTT. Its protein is CSARGTSGRFSQYF.

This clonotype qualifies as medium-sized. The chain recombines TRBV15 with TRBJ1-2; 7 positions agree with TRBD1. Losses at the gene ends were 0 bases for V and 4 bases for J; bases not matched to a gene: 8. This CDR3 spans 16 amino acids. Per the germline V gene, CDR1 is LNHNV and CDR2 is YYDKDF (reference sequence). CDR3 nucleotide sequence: TGTGCCACCAGCAGAGACCGAGGACAGGATAGCTATGGCTACACCTTC. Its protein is CATSRDRGQDSYGYTF.

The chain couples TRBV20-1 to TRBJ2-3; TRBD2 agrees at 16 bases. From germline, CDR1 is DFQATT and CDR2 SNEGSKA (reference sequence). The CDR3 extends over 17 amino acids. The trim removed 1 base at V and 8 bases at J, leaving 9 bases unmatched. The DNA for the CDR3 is TGCAGTGCTAGAGTAAAGGGACTAGCGGGGGGGAGGGGTACGCAGTATTTT. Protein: CSARVKGLAGGRGTQYF.

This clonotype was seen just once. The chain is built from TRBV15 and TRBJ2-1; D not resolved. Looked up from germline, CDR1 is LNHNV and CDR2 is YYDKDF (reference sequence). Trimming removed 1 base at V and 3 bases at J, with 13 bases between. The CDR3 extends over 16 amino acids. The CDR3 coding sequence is TGTGCCACCAGCAGAGTTCGGAACACCATCTACAATGAGCAGTTCTTC. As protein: CATSRVRNTIYNEQFF.

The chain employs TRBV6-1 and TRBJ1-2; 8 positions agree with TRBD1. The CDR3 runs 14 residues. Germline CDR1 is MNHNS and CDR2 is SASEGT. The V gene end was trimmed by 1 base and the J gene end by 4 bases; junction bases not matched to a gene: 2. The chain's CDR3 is CASSEGTGLYGYTF. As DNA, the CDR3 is TGTGCCAGCAGTGAAGGGACAGGGCTCTATGGCTACACCTTC.

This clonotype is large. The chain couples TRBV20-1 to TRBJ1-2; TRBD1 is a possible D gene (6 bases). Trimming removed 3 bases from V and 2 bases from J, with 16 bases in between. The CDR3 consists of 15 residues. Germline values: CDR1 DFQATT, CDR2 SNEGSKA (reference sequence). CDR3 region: CSASQGQLTNYGYTF. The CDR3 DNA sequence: TGCAGTGCTAGTCAAGGACAGCTAACCAACTATGGCTACACCTTC.

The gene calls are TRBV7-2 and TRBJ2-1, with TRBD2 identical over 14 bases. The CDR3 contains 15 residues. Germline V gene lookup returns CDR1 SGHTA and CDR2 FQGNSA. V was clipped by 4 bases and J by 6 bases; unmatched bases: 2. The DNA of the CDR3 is TGTGCCAGCAGCTGGGGACTAGCGGGAGTCAATGAGCAGTTCTTC. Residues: CASSWGLAGVNEQFF. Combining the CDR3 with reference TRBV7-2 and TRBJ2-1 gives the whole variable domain GAGVSQSPSNKVTEKGKDVELRCDPISGHTALYWYRQSLGQGLEFLIYFQGNSAPDKSGLPSDRFSAERTGGSVSTLTIQRTQQEDSAVYLCASSWGLAGVNEQFFGPGTRLTVL.

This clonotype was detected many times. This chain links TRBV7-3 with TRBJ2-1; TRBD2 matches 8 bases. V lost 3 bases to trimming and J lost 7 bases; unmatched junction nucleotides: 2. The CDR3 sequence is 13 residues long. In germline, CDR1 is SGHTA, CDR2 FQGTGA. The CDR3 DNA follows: TGTGCCAGCAGCTTCGAGCGGGAGAATGAGCAGTTCTTC. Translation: CASSFERENEQFF. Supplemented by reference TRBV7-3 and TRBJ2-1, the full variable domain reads GAGVSQTPSNKVTEKGKYVELRCDPISGHTALYWYRQSLGQGPEFLIYFQGTGAADDSGLPNDRFFAVRPEGSVSTLKIQRTERGDSAVYLCASSFERENEQFFGPGTRLTVL.

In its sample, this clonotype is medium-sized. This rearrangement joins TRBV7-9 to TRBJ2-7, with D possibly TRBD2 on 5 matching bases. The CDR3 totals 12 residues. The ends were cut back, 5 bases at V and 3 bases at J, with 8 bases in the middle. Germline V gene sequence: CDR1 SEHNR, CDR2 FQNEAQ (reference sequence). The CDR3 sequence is CASSLDYYEQYF. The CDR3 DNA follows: TGTGCCAGCAGCCTCGACTACTACGAGCAGTACTTC. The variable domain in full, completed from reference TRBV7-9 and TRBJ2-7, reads DTGVSQNPRHKITKRGQNVTFRCDPISEHNRLYWYRQTLGQGPEFLTYFQNEAQLEKSRLLSDRFSAERPKGSFSTLEIQRTEQGDSAMYLCASSLDYYEQYFGPGTRLTVT.

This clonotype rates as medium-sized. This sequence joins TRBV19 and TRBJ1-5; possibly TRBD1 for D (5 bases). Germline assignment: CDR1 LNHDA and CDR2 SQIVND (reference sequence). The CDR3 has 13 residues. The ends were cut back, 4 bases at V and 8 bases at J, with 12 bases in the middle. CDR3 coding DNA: TGTGCCAGTAGTACCAGGGCGAGTGAGCCCCAGCATTTT. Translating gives CASSTRASEPQHF.

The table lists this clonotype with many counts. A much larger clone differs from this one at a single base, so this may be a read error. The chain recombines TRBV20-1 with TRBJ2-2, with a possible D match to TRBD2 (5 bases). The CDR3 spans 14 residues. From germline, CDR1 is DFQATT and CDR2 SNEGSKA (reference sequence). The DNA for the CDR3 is TGCAGTGCTAGAGCCCGGGCGTACACCGGGGAGCTGCTTTTT. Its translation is CSARARAYTGELLF.

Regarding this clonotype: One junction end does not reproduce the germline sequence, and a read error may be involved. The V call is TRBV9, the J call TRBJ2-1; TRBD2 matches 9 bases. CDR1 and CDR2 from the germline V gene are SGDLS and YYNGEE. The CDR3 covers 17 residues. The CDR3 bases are TGTACCAGCAGCGTAGCCGGTAGCGGGAGCTTCTACACTGAGCAGTTCTTC. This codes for CTSSVAGSGSFYTEQFF.

CDR3 in amino acids: CASSPGRNNEQFF. CDR3 in DNA: TGTGCCAGCAGCCCCGGCAGAAACAATGAGCAGTTCTTC. This sequence joins TRBV2 and TRBJ2-1; D uncertain. V was trimmed by 6 bases and J by 5 bases, leaving 11 bases between them. CDR3 size: 13 residues. Germline CDR1 reads SNHLY; CDR2 reads FYNNEI.